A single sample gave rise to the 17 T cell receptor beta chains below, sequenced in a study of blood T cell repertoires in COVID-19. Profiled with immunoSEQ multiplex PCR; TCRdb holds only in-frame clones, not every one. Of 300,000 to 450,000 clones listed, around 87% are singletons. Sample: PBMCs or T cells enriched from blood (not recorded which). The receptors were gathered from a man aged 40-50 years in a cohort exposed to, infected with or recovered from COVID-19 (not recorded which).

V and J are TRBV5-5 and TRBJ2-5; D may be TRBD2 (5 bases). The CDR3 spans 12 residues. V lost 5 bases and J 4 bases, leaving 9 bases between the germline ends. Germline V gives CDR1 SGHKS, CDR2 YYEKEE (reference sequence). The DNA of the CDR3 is TGTGCCAGCAGTGGTGCGGGAGAGACCCAGTACTTC. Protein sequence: CASSGAGETQYF.

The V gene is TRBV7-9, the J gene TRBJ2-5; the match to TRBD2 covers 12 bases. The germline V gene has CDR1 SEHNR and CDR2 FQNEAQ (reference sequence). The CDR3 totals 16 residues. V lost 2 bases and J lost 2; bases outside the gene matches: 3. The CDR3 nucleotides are TGTGCCAGCAGCTTACTAGCGGGAGGGGTGCAAGAGACCCAGTACTTC. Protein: CASSLLAGGVQETQYF.

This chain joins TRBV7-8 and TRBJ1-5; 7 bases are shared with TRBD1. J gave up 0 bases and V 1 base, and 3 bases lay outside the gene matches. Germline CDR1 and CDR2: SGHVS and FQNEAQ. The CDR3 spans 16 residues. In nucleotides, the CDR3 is TGTGCCAGCAGCTTAGAGGGACAGATTAGCAATCAGCCCCAGCATTTT. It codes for CASSLEGQISNQPQHF.

DNA for the CDR3: TGTGCCAGCAGCCAATCCAAGGTGGGAGAGTGGTCCTACGAGCAGTACTTC. As protein: CASSQSKVGEWSYEQYF. This chain joins TRBV4-2 and TRBJ2-7; a weak D match, TRBD2 (5 bases). The CDR3 has 17 amino acids. V lost 2 bases and J 1 base, leaving 18 bases between the germline ends. The germline V gene has CDR1 LGHNA and CDR2 YNFKEQ.

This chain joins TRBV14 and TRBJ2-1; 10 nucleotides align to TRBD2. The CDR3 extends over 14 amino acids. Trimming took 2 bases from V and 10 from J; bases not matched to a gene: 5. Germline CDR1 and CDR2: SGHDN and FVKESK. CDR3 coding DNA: TGTGCCAGCAGCCAATTTCTAGCGGGAGTCGAGCAGTTCTTC. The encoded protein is CASSQFLAGVEQFF.

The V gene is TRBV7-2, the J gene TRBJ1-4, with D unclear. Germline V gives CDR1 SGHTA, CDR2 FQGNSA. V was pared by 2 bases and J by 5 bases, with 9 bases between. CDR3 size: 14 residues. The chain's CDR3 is CASSLSGSNEKLFF. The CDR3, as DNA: TGTGCCAGCAGCTTAAGCGGATCGAATGAAAAACTGTTTTTT.

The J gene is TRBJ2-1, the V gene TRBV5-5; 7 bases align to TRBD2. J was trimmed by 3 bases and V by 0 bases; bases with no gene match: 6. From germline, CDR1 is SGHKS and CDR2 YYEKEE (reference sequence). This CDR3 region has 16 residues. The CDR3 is CASSLAPSGLYNEQFF. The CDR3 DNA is TGTGCCAGCAGCTTGGCCCCTAGCGGCCTCTACAATGAGCAGTTCTTC.

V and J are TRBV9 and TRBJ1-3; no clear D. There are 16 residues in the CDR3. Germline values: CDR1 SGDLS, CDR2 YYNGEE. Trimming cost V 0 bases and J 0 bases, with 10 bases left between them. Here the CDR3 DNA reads TGTGCCAGCAGCGTAGCCCAGGCGAGCTCTGGAAACACCATATATTTT. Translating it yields CASSVAQASSGNTIYF.

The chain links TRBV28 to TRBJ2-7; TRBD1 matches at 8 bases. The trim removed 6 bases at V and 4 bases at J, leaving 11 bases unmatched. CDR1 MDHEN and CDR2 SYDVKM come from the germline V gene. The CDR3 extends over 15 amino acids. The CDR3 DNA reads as TGTGCCAGCAGCACTTCTAGGACAGGGCTTTACGAGCAGTACTTC. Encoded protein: CASSTSRTGLYEQYF. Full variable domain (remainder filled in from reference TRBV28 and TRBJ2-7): DVKVTQSSRYLVKRTGEKVFLECVQDMDHENMFWYRQDPGLGLRLIYFSYDVKMKEKGDIPEGYSVSREKKERFSLILESASTNQTSMYLCASSTSRTGLYEQYFGPGTRLTVT.

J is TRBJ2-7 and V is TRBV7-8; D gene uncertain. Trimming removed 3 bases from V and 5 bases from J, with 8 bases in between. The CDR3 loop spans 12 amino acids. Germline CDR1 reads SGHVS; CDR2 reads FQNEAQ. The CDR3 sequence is CASSFSVHEQYF. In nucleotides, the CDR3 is TGTGCCAGCAGCTTCTCCGTCCACGAGCAGTACTTC.

For the CDR3, the DNA is TGTGCCAGCACCCCCGCGACTGGGTACAATGAGCAGTTCTTC. Its protein product is CASTPATGYNEQFF. V gene TRBV5-5 combines with J gene TRBJ2-1; no firm D call. Germline assignment: CDR1 SGHKS and CDR2 YYEKEE (reference sequence). V gave up 6 bases and J gave up 4 bases, with 14 bases separating them. This CDR3 region has 14 residues.

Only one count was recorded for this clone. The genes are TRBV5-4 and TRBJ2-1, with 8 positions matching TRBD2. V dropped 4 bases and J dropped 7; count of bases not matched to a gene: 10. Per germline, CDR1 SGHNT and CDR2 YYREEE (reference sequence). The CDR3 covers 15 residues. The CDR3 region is CASSGPREGANEQFF. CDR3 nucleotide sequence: TGTGCCAGCAGCGGACCCCGGGAGGGTGCAAATGAGCAGTTCTTC.

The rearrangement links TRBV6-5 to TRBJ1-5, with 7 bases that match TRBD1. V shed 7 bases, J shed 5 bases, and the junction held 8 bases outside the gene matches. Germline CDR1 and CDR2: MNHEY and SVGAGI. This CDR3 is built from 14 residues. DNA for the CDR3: TGTGCCAGCACCCCGGGCAGGGGGGATCAGCCCCAGCATTTT. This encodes CASTPGRGDQPQHF.

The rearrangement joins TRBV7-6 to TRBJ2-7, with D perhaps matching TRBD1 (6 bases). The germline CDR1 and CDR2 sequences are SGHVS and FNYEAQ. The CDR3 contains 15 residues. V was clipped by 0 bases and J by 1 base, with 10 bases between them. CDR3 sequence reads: CASSLAMDSSYEQYF. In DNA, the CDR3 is TGTGCCAGCAGCTTAGCAATGGACAGTTCCTACGAGCAGTACTTC.

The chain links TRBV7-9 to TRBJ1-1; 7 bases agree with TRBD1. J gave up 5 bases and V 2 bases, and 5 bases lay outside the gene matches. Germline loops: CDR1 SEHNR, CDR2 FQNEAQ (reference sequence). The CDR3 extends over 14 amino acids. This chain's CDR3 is CASSLTGEGTEAFF. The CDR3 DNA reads TGTGCCAGCAGCTTAACAGGGGAAGGGACTGAAGCTTTCTTT.

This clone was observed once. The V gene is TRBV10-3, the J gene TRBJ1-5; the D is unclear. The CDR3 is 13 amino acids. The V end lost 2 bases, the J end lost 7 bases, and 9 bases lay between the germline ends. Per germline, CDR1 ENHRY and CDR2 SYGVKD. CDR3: CAISEDREQPQHF. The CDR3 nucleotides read TGTGCCATCAGTGAGGATAGGGAGCAGCCCCAGCATTTT.

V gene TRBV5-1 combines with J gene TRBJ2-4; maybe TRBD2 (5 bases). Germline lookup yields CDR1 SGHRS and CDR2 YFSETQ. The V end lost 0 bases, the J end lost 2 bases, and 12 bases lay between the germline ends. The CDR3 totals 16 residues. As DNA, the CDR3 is TGCGCCAGCAGCTTGGACGGAGGTCCCACCAAAAACATTCAGTACTTC. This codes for CASSLDGGPTKNIQYF.